The source of this T cell receptor beta chain is a study of molecular identifiers for immune sequencing clone quantification. Naive CD8 libraries were made from roughly 20,000 to 1,000,000 sorted cells, and they used 10%, 30% or 50% RNA. When naive CD8 T cells were sorted, they were gated as CD8+CD4-CCR7+CD45RA+. TCR libraries were built in bulk with a published protocol and specific TCR primers. TCRdb ran MiXCR on the PCR reads and lists one entry per CDR3 protein. The sample has around 470,000 distinct CDR3 sequences, around 25% seen once. Study-level findings and limits: Because of identical TCR molecules sharing a barcode, sizes of highly expanded clones could be underestimated.

Ten or more counts support this clonotype. Antigen specificity is unknown. Looked up from germline, CDR1 is SGHVS and CDR2 is FNYEAQ. After removal of 5 bases from V and 1 base from J, the junction contained 9 bases not matched to a gene. This CDR3 spans 16 amino acids. V is TRBV7-6 and J is TRBJ2-5; TRBD2 aligns across 8 bases. The sample was naive CD8+ T cells from blood, with Jurkat cell RNA spiked in. The subset is: FACS-sorted CD8+CD4-CCR7+CD45RA+ naive T cells. The clonotype comes from a human donor in good health. Some libraries in this study had Jurkat cell RNA spiked in. The CDR3 nucleotides read TGTGCCAGCAGCATACTAGCGGCCAACTTCCAAGAGACCCAGTACTTC. It codes for CASSILAANFQETQYF.